Sequencing of this TCR beta chain was carried out in a study of shared clonotypes between healthy human individuals (TCRdb year 2020). For the wider study: The cohort included three men and a couple of women between 18 and 49 years of age. Different laboratories and diverse techniques were used to prepare libraries and sequence TCR repertoires, to increase sequencing depth and limit assay-specific biases. To estimate repertoire size and how much clonotypes are shared between individuals, the study performed deep sequencing of blood TCR repertoires from five healthy adults. For each donor, CD4 naive and CD4 memory were each run on three plates, CD8 naive on two plates, and CD8 memory on one plate. Per donor, leukapheresis produced somewhere between about 0.85 and 9.5 billion PBMCs. Findings and caveats that apply to the study as a whole: Based on pairwise subsampling, the degree of clonotype sharing among donors was expected to be affected by sequencing depth. Naive subsets generally had larger estimated clonotype richness than memory subsets did. About 5% of naive CD4, around 3.5% of naive CD8, 2% to 2.5% of memory CD4, and 0.35% to 0.5% of memory CD8 clonotypes were shared across four donors. Clonotypes shared by all four sorted-subset donors showed higher generation probabilities than non-shared clonotypes. Rarefaction of sorted-subset datasets indicated incomplete sequencing despite the large sequencing depth. Sampling was limited to blood, and TCR repertoires in tissue likely differ from TCR repertoires in blood. Because the study included only a small number of donors, the genetic and exposure-history diversity represented was limited.

Using the deep immunoSEQ assay, TCR CDR3 regions were amplified from genomic DNA by multiplex PCR. Extracted genomic DNA from each cell subset was spread evenly across all wells of several immunoSEQ 96-well plates, with each plate serving as a replicate. For sorted subsets, approximately 210 ng of genomic DNA, equivalent to 25,000 to 30,000 T cell genomes, went into each replicate PCR. The purified libraries were quantified using a Qubit 3.0 fluorometer, sized with a Bioanalyzer 2100, and then quantified again using the KAPA Library Quantification kit. Each immunoSEQ 96-well plate was sequenced on its own single-read 150-cycle Illumina NextSeq 550 flow cell. Under the source paper's analysis protocol: Because only junctional sequences without quality scores were contained in the immunoSEQ output, filtering matching that applied to full-length reads could not be performed. Sequences were annotated with PyIR, a Python wrapper for IgBLAST v1.9, and V/J genes and CDR3 were assigned using IMGT germline references. Reads were removed for weak V/J assignments (E-value above 1e-6), missing CDR3, stop codons, out-of-frame junctions, or ambiguous translated residues. V3J clonotypes were defined by identical inferred V gene, J gene, and CDR3 amino acid sequence. The percentage overlap between two repertoires was calculated by dividing the number of shared unique clonotypes by the size of the smaller repertoire. RTK rarefaction, the Chao1 estimator, and Recon v2.1 estimates of unobserved clonotypes were used to assess repertoire richness. Generation probabilities for all TCRbeta clonotypes obtained by the gDNA method from a handful of donors were computed using OLGA. TCRdb took this table from immuneACCESS and kept in-frame rearrangements with V and J called. Such tables lack part of the clones; where checked against another copy, unresolved V genes explain under half of the gap, and the rest is unexplained. That table gives V, J and clone size, and the DNA gave D and trimming. The sample yields some 350,000 clones; approximately 79% were counted once. The top ten clones comprise around a tenth of the sample.

V was cut back by 0 bases and J by 5 bases, leaving a gap of 5 bases between them. From a lookup of the germline V gene, CDR1 and CDR2 are SGDLS and YYNGEE. Measured from the cysteine to the phenylalanine, the CDR3 is 13 residues long. Just the 39-base CDR3 DNA is kept, in frame starting at base 1. The donors were healthy, HIV-negative adults with no recently reported acute infections or vaccinations. Every donor was a Caucasian adult residing in Nashville, Tennessee, USA. CD4+ T cells were enriched through magnetic negative selection, after which naive cells were positively selected on CD45RA and the remaining negative fraction served as the memory subset. After blood collection by leukapheresis, PBMCs were isolated using Ficoll-Histopaque density gradient centrifugation and then cryopreserved in the vapor phase of liquid nitrogen. Analytical flow cytometry was used to check the purity and quantity of each magnetically sorted T cell population. Genomic DNA was isolated from each sorted fraction and quantified by UV absorbance on a Nanodrop 2000c.

About this clone itself: Its antigen is not yet known. Qualities for individual bases were not recorded, and no much larger clone is one base off.

The sample taken for sequencing was memory CD4+ T cells sorted from blood. Interpreted using the paper, the cell subset or site label stands for: CD45RA-negative fraction. The sequence joins TRBV9 to TRBJ2-2; the D gene cannot be named for sure. This TCR was sampled from a man aged 30 to 39 in good health. The sequenced DNA is TGTGCCAGCAGCGTAGGGATGACCGGGGAGCTGTTTTTT. The translation is CASSVGMTGELFF.